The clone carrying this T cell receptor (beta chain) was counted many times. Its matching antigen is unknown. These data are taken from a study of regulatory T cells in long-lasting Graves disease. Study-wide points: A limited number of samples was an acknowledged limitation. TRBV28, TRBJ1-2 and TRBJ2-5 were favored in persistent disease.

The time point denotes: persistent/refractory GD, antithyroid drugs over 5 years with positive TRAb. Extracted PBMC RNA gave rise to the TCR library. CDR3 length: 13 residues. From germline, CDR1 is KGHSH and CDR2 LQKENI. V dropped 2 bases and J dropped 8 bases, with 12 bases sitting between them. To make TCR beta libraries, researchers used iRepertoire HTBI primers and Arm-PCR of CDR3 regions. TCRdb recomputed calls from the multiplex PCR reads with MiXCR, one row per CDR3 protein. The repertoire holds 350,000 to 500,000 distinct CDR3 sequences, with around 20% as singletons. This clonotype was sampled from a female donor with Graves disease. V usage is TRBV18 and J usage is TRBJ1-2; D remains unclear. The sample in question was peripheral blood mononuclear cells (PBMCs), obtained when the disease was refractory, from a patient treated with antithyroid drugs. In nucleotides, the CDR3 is TGTGCCAGCTCACCAGGAACGGATGAGGGCTACACCTTC. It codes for CASSPGTDEGYTF. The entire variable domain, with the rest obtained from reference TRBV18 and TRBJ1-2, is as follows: NAGVMQNPRHLVRRRGQEARLRCSPMKGHSHVYWYRQLPEEGLKFMVYLQKENIIDESGMPKERFSAEFPKEGPSILRIQQVVRGDSAAYFCASSPGTDEGYTFGSGTRLTVV.